The sequence of this TCR beta chain was determined in a study of CD8+CD57+ T cells in acquired aplastic anemia. Study-level results: The CD8+ Simpson's diversity of patients and controls was not significantly different.

Those patients picked for sequencing had displayed CD8+CD57+ cell expansion on flow cytometry. Each patient had severe acquired aplastic anemia. CDR1 SGHDN and CDR2 FVKESK come from the germline V gene. J was trimmed by 5 bases and V by 5 bases; bases with no gene match: 12. The CDR3 is 16 amino acids. This clonotype turned up a few times. The antigen is not known. The template for TCR beta VDJ and CDR3 sequence profiling was genomic DNA. TCRdb analysed the reads with MiXCR anew, one entry per CDR3 protein. The table shows over 150,000 distinct CDR3 sequences, with over 55% occurring only once. Sequenced sample: sorted CD4+, CD8+, or CD8+CD57+ T cells (not recorded which) from PBMCs. This chain links TRBV14 with TRBJ1-5; TRBD1 aligns across 7 bases. This sequence originates from a human donor with aplastic anemia. CDR3 in amino acids: CASSSRGRDRDQPQHF. CDR3 coding DNA: TGTGCCAGCAGCTCCCGGGGACGGGACAGAGATCAGCCCCAGCATTTT.